One sample yielded the 19 T cell receptor beta chains listed below, sequenced in a study of cytomegalovirus exposure and HLA in healthy donors. It was with 60 Vbeta and 13 Jbeta primers that the PCR ran. TCRdb's copy holds only in-frame clones and misses some; the assay was immunoSEQ multiplex PCR. The repertoire has around 130,000 clones, 61% of them found once; the top ten carry less than 2%. The source material was PBMCs. The receptors were gathered from a male donor in good health and CMV-seronegative.

As for this clone: The final CDR3 position lacks the conserved phenylalanine or tryptophan, pointing to a likely read error. The chain has TRBV9 and TRBJ2-7, with TRBD2 as a possible D gene (7 bases). The length of the CDR3 is 15 residues. Germline V gene data show CDR1 as SGDLS and CDR2 as YYNGEE. V lost 6 bases and J lost 3, with 19 bases in between. Here the CDR3 reads CASTLGGDTDYEQYL. The CDR3 DNA reads as TGTGCCAGCACCCTAGGGGGGGACACCGACTACGAGCAGTACCTC.

This clone was observed a handful of times. The chain carries TRBV4-2 and TRBJ2-5, with 9 bases aligning to TRBD2. The V segment lost 1 base and the J segment 7 bases; nucleotides outside the gene matches: 1. CDR1 and CDR2 (germline): LGHNA, YNFKEQ. This CDR3 comprises 13 residues. CDR3 bases: TGTGCCAGCAGCCAAGGGACTAGCGTGACCCAGTACTTC. Translated: CASSQGTSVTQYF.

The chain recombines TRBV25-1 with TRBJ2-5; 9 nucleotides align to TRBD2. The CDR3 has 12 amino acids. Germline V gene data show CDR1 as MGHDK and CDR2 as SYGVNS. Trimming removed 5 bases from V and 5 bases from J; junction bases left unmatched: 0. CDR3: CASSLAGETQYF. As DNA, the CDR3 is TGTGCCAGCAGTCTAGCGGGGGAGACCCAGTACTTC.

This chain links TRBV6-5 with TRBJ2-7; D may be TRBD2 (5 bases). This CDR3 comprises 14 residues. The germline gives CDR1 MNHEY, CDR2 SVGAGI. Trimming shortened V by 5 bases and J by 2 bases, and 13 bases separated the two germline ends. This chain's CDR3 is CASSEFDGTYEQYF. DNA for the CDR3: TGTGCCAGCAGTGAATTTGACGGGACCTACGAGCAGTACTTC.

The genes are TRBV28 and TRBJ1-5; the D is unclear. Germline V CDR1 and CDR2: MDHEN, SYDVKM. V lost 3 bases and J lost 9, with 6 bases in between. The CDR3 contains 11 residues. The CDR3 DNA sequence: TGTGCCAGCAGTTTGAGTTGGCCCCAGCATTTT. It is translated as CASSLSWPQHF.

V and J are TRBV20-1 and TRBJ1-1, with D possibly TRBD1 on 5 matching bases. Per the germline V gene, CDR1 is DFQATT and CDR2 is SNEGSKA (reference sequence). The CDR3 consists of 11 residues. V was trimmed by 6 bases and J by 5 bases, leaving 10 bases between them. CDR3 sequence (DNA): TGCAGTGCCCGGGGGGTAACTGAAGCTTTCTTT. Its translation is CSARGVTEAFF.

The V gene is TRBV9, the J gene TRBJ2-5, with 12 bases identical to TRBD2. Trimming cost V 0 bases and J 3 bases; bases outside gene matches: 0. CDR1 SGDLS and CDR2 YYNGEE come from the germline V gene. CDR3 size: 15 residues. The DNA for the CDR3 is TGTGCCAGCAGCGTAGGACTAGCGGGGGAAGAGACCCAGTACTTC. This sequence encodes CASSVGLAGEETQYF.

This sequence joins TRBV13 and TRBJ2-7; the match to TRBD1 covers 11 bases. The CDR3 is 15 residues long. After removal of 3 bases from V and 4 bases from J, the junction contained 5 bases not matched to a gene. The germline gives CDR1 PRHDT, CDR2 FYEKMQ (reference sequence). The CDR3 nucleotides are TGTGCCAGCAGCTTTGGGGGGGACAGGGGGTACGAGCAGTACTTC. Its translation is CASSFGGDRGYEQYF.

The rearrangement uses TRBV2 and TRBJ1-4; D remains ambiguous. The germline V and J ends were trimmed by 6 bases and 7 bases, with 21 bases remaining between them. Looked up from germline, CDR1 is SNHLY and CDR2 is FYNNEI. This CDR3 comprises 16 residues. CDR3 DNA: TGTGCCAGCAGACCCGTACGTTGGGTGGCGGGTGAAAAACTGTTTTTT. This gives the protein CASRPVRWVAGEKLFF.

This clone was detected only a few times. J is TRBJ1-5 and V is TRBV28, with D perhaps matching TRBD1 (5 bases). Trimming stripped 7 bases from V and 6 bases from J, with 10 bases between. CDR1 is MDHEN, CDR2 SYDVKM, per germline. The CDR3 loop spans 12 amino acids. DNA of the CDR3: TGTGCCAGCACAGGGCCCCTTCAGCCCCAGCATTTT. It translates to CASTGPLQPQHF.

A single count supports this clone. J is TRBJ1-2 and V is TRBV5-1, with D maybe TRBD1 (5 bases). Trimming took 0 bases from V and 4 from J, leaving 10 bases between them. Germline V gene data show CDR1 as SGHRS and CDR2 as YFSETQ. The CDR3 has 14 amino acids. CDR3 DNA sequence: TGCGCCAGCAGCTTGGATGGGGGGTCCTATGGCTACACCTTC. Its protein product is CASSLDGGSYGYTF.

This chain links TRBV11-3 with TRBJ2-3; TRBD2 matches 12 bases. Trimming cost V 4 bases and J 4 bases; bases outside gene matches: 6. The CDR3 loop spans 16 amino acids. The germline gives CDR1 SGHNT, CDR2 YENEEA. The CDR3 protein is CASSSGLAGRSDTQYF. CDR3 DNA: TGTGCCAGCAGCTCCGGACTAGCGGGGAGGTCAGATACGCAGTATTTT.

This clone was picked up a small number of times. This chain links TRBV6-1 with TRBJ2-5; no clear D. This CDR3 comprises 14 residues. Germline CDR1 is MNHNS and CDR2 is SASEGT. Trimming shortened V by 2 bases and J by 2 bases, and 9 bases separated the two germline ends. CDR3 residues: CASSELRSQETQYF. In DNA form, the CDR3 reads TGTGCCAGCAGTGAATTGAGGAGTCAAGAGACCCAGTACTTC.

This sequence joins TRBV25-1 and TRBJ2-1; possibly TRBD2 for D (6 bases). Germline CDR1 is MGHDK and CDR2 is SYGVNS. The germline V and J ends were trimmed by 0 bases and 2 bases, with 14 bases remaining between them. This CDR3 is built from 17 residues. The chain's CDR3 is CASSEYRWEEPYNEQFF. The CDR3 DNA is TGTGCCAGCAGTGAATATAGGTGGGAGGAGCCCTACAATGAGCAGTTCTTC.

This clone was seen a handful of times. V and J are TRBV7-2 and TRBJ2-1; 9 nucleotides agree with TRBD2. Germline V CDR1 and CDR2: SGHTA, FQGNSA. This CDR3 contains 16 residues. The ends lost 5 bases at V and 2 bases at J; junction bases unmatched: 7. The CDR3 DNA is TGTGCCAGCAGCATAGAGCGGGGGGAGACCTACAATGAGCAGTTCTTC. It encodes CASSIERGETYNEQFF.

Here the CDR3 DNA reads TGTGCCAGCACTCACCCCGGGGCCTACGAGCAGTACTTC. This gives the protein CASTHPGAYEQYF. The chain employs TRBV13 and TRBJ2-7; possibly TRBD2 for D (5 bases). Trimming took 7 bases from V and 2 from J, leaving 12 bases between them. Germline CDR1 is PRHDT and CDR2 is FYEKMQ (reference sequence). The CDR3 sequence is 13 residues long.

This sequence joins TRBV19 and TRBJ2-7, with a possible D match to TRBD2 (5 bases). Looked up from germline, CDR1 is LNHDA and CDR2 is SQIVND (reference sequence). CDR3 length: 14 residues. V was cut by 7 bases and J by 3 bases, with 16 bases left in between. The CDR3 DNA follows: TGTGCCAGTACCCCGGCGGGCGGAGACTACGAGCAGTACTTC. This codes for CASTPAGGDYEQYF.

The chain links TRBV6-1 to TRBJ2-5, with a possible D match to TRBD1 (6 bases). This CDR3 contains 14 residues. V lost 2 bases and J lost 5, with 12 bases in between. Germline CDR1 reads MNHNS; CDR2 reads SASEGT. This CDR3 reads CASSEPQGGETQYF. As DNA, the CDR3 is TGTGCCAGCAGTGAACCACAGGGCGGGGAGACCCAGTACTTC.

The chain uses TRBV5-4 and TRBJ2-1; maybe TRBD2 (5 bases). CDR1 SGHNT and CDR2 YYREEE come from the germline V gene (reference sequence). The germline V and J ends were trimmed by 3 bases and 0 bases, with 10 bases remaining between them. The CDR3 covers 15 residues. The CDR3: CASSSDLYSYNEQFF. The DNA for the CDR3 is TGTGCCAGCAGCTCGGACTTATACTCCTACAATGAGCAGTTCTTC.